Below, 30 T cell receptor beta chains from the same sample are listed, as sequenced in a study of T cells in Graves' hyperthyroidism and ophthalmopathy. TCR beta CDR3 regions were amplified from RNA. The HTBI primer set served for first-round RT-PCR of the TCR CDR3. TCRdb ran MiXCR on the multiplex PCR reads and lists one entry per CDR3 protein. Of approximately 410,000 distinct CDR3 sequences listed, 14% to 15% are singletons. The sequencing sample was made of blood. The receptors originated from a man aged 18 to 29 with Graves' ophthalmopathy.

Many counts were recorded for this clonotype. The V and J genes are TRBV24-1 and TRBJ2-1, with 9 bases aligning to TRBD1. The trim removed 3 bases at V and 0 bases at J, leaving 11 bases unmatched. Germline V lookup: CDR1 KGHDR, CDR2 SFDVKD. This CDR3 has 19 residues. The CDR3 sequence is CATSDHYTGGPGSYNEQFF. DNA for the CDR3: TGTGCCACCAGTGATCATTATACAGGGGGCCCGGGCTCCTACAATGAGCAGTTCTTC.

This clonotype was seen ten or more times. The chain employs TRBV7-3 and TRBJ2-1; 8 bases agree with TRBD2. This CDR3 comprises 15 residues. V shed 2 bases, J shed 2 bases, and the junction held 2 bases outside the gene matches. Germline V CDR1 and CDR2: SGHTA, FQGTGA. In nucleotides, the CDR3 is TGTGCCAGCAGCTTACAGCGGGAGACCTACAATGAGCAGTTCTTC. Its protein is CASSLQRETYNEQFF.

This clonotype has more than one count but fewer than ten. V and J are TRBV9 and TRBJ2-7, with 8 nucleotides matching TRBD1. The V segment lost 0 bases and the J segment 3 bases; nucleotides outside the gene matches: 5. The CDR3 covers 15 residues. Germline V lookup: CDR1 SGDLS, CDR2 YYNGEE. The CDR3 reads CASSVGQGAIYEQYF. The CDR3 nucleotides are TGTGCCAGCAGCGTAGGCCAGGGGGCGATCTACGAGCAGTACTTC.

This clonotype was observed at least ten times. The chain is built from TRBV5-1 and TRBJ2-2, with D tentatively TRBD1 or TRBD2 (5 bases each). This CDR3 comprises 16 residues. V lost 3 bases to trimming and J lost 6 bases, with 18 bases between them. CDR1 is SGHRS and CDR2 is YFSETQ in the germline V gene. The CDR3: CASSWKGRSTPGELFF. In nucleotides, the CDR3 is TGCGCCAGCAGCTGGAAGGGACGGAGCACTCCCGGGGAGCTGTTTTTT.

This clonotype was seen many times. J is TRBJ2-1 and V is TRBV2; 9 bases fit TRBD1. CDR1 is SNHLY and CDR2 is FYNNEI in the germline V gene. The V gene end was trimmed by 6 bases and the J gene end by 6 bases; junction bases not matched to a gene: 9. The CDR3 contains 15 residues. CDR3 in DNA: TGTGCCAGCAGCGGGGGACAGGGACGGGTCAATGAGCAGTTCTTC. This gives the protein CASSGGQGRVNEQFF.

This clonotype was detected many times. The chain combines TRBV15 with TRBJ2-7, with D maybe TRBD1 (5 bases). CDR3 length: 13 residues. The germline V gene encodes CDR1 LNHNV and CDR2 YYDKDF (reference sequence). The V and J ends lost 5 bases and 3 bases respectively, with 11 bases between them. CDR3 coding DNA: TGTGCCACCAGCGTACAGGTCAGCTACGAGCAGTACTTC. As protein: CATSVQVSYEQYF.

The rearrangement joins TRBV20-1 to TRBJ2-1; unclear D gene. Trimming removed 0 bases at V and 0 bases at J, with 9 bases between. Per germline, CDR1 DFQATT and CDR2 SNEGSKA (reference sequence). This CDR3 contains 15 residues. Here the CDR3 reads CSARDVGSSYNEQFF. The DNA of the CDR3 is TGCAGTGCTAGAGATGTGGGTAGCTCCTACAATGAGCAGTTCTTC.

In its sample, this clonotype was seen many times. This chain connects TRBV12-3 or TRBV12-4 to TRBJ2-1; possibly TRBD1 for D (5 bases). Trimming took off 1 base at V and 9 bases at J, with 10 bases between the two ends. The CDR3 extends over 13 amino acids. This chain's CDR3 is CASSLGQGGEQFF. Written as DNA, the CDR3 is TGTGCCAGCAGTTTAGGGCAGGGTGGTGAGCAGTTCTTC.

The V and J genes are TRBV5-1 and TRBJ2-4; the D is unclear. Germline-derived CDR1 and CDR2 are SGHRS and YFSETQ. Trimming stripped 7 bases from V and 6 bases from J, with 17 bases between. The CDR3 covers 14 residues. Here the CDR3 DNA reads TGCGCCAGCCGCCTCCTTACAGATCCAAACATTCAGTACTTC. Protein: CASRLLTDPNIQYF.

There are many counts of this clonotype. This chain uses TRBV5-1 with TRBJ2-1; D might be TRBD1 (6 bases). CDR3 length: 15 amino acids. The germline V gene has CDR1 SGHRS and CDR2 YFSETQ. V was shortened by 4 bases and J by 0 bases, with 11 bases between the two germline ends. The CDR3 nucleotides read TGCGCCAGCAGCCCAATAGGGGGCTCCTACAATGAGCAGTTCTTC. It yields the protein CASSPIGGSYNEQFF.

As for this clonotype: Sequence at one end of the junction differs from germline and may be a read error. The V gene is TRBV29-1, the J gene TRBJ2-5; perhaps D is TRBD1 or TRBD2 (5 bases each). Germline V gene sequence: CDR1 SQVTM, CDR2 ANQGSEA. This CDR3 is 13 amino acids long. CDR3 amino acids: CSGDPARQEAQYF. The CDR3 DNA is TGCAGCGGGGACCCAGCGAGGCAAGAGGCCCAGTACTTC. The whole variable domain, remainder taken from reference TRBV29-1 and TRBJ2-5, is SAVISQKPSRDICQRGTSLTIQCQVDSQVTMMFWYRQQPGQSLTLIATANQGSEATYESGFVIDKFPISRPNLTFSTLTVSNMSPEDSSIYLCSGDPARQEAQYFGPGTRLLVL.

At least ten counts were recorded for this clonotype. The V call is TRBV7-2, the J call TRBJ1-2; D perhaps matches TRBD1 (5 bases). The germline V gene has CDR1 SGHTA and CDR2 FQGNSA. Trimming pared 2 bases from V and 0 bases from J, leaving 10 bases between. The CDR3 covers 15 residues. The CDR3 coding sequence is TGTGCCAGCAGCTTAATGGGGGTGTCTAACTATGGCTACACCTTC. The encoded protein is CASSLMGVSNYGYTF.

The sample holds many counts of this clonotype. The rearrangement uses TRBV30 and TRBJ1-1; the D is unclear. Germline V gene lookup returns CDR1 GTSNPN and CDR2 SVGIG (reference sequence). V lost 3 bases, J lost 4 bases, and 6 bases lay in between. The CDR3 contains 11 residues. CDR3 sequence (DNA): TGTGCCTGGAGACAGTTCACTGAAGCTTTCTTT. This gives the protein CAWRQFTEAFF.

The table lists this clonotype with many counts. The chain recombines TRBV7-9 with TRBJ2-1, with TRBD2 matching 16 bases. This CDR3 spans 20 amino acids. Germline-derived CDR1 and CDR2 are SEHNR and FQNEAQ (reference sequence). With 5 bases clipped from V and 0 bases from J, the junction kept 10 bases outside the gene matches. The CDR3 is CASSRPGTSGRASSYNEQFF. The CDR3 DNA is TGTGCCAGCAGCAGACCCGGGACTAGCGGGAGGGCAAGCTCCTACAATGAGCAGTTCTTC.

This clonotype was counted many times. V gene TRBV20-1 combines with J gene TRBJ2-2; D unresolved. There are 14 residues in the CDR3. V gave up 1 base and J gave up 4 bases, with 10 bases separating them. Germline assignment: CDR1 DFQATT and CDR2 SNEGSKA (reference sequence). DNA for the CDR3: TGCAGTGCTAGAGTTCCCGGGTCCACCGGGGAGCTGTTTTTT. This gives the protein CSARVPGSTGELFF.

V gene TRBV5-1 combines with J gene TRBJ1-6; 10 bases line up with TRBD1. The CDR3 loop spans 15 amino acids. With 5 bases clipped from V and 10 bases from J, the junction kept 9 bases outside the gene matches. Germline CDR1 and CDR2: SGHRS and YFSETQ. CDR3 bases: TGCGCCAGCAGATCCGGGACAGGGGCTGGATCACCCCTCCACTTT. Translation: CASRSGTGAGSPLHF. The full variable domain, with the rest looked up from reference TRBV5-1 and TRBJ1-6, is KAGVTQTPRYLIKTRGQQVTLSCSPISGHRSVSWYQQTPGQGLQFLFEYFSETQRNKGNFPGRFSGRQFSNSRSEMNVSTLELGDSALYLCASRSGTGAGSPLHFGNGTRLTVT.

CDR3 nucleotide sequence: TGCAGCGTAGGTCTGGCTGAGGGCCCCGAGACCCAGTACTTC. Translated, it gives CSVGLAEGPETQYF. This chain joins TRBV29-1 and TRBJ2-5; D perhaps matches TRBD2 (5 bases). Looked up from germline, CDR1 is SQVTM and CDR2 is ANQGSEA. CDR3 size: 14 residues. V lost 6 bases and J 5 bases, leaving 19 bases between the germline ends.

The chain has TRBV6-1 and TRBJ2-7; 7 positions match TRBD1. The junction had 5 bases not matched to a gene; V was cut back by 1 base and J by 2 bases. Looked up from germline, CDR1 is MNHNS and CDR2 is SASEGT. The CDR3 is made up of 15 amino acids. As DNA, the CDR3 is TGTGCCAGCAGTGAAGAGGCAGGGGGTCCCTACGAGCAGTACTTC. Amino acid sequence: CASSEEAGGPYEQYF.

The chain has TRBV6-2 or TRBV6-3 and TRBJ2-7; no firm D call. Germline V gives CDR1 MNHEY, CDR2 SVGEGT. The V end was cut by 6 bases, the J end by 0 bases, with 15 bases between. The length of the CDR3 is 15 residues. The CDR3 loop reads CASSRTQIFSYEQYF. The DNA for the CDR3 is TGTGCCAGCAGCCGTACACAGATATTCTCCTACGAGCAGTACTTC.

This clonotype has at least ten counts. The CDR3 DNA follows: TGTGCCAGCAGCCAAGAATCCGGGGTTGAAGCTTTCTTT. The encoded protein is CASSQESGVEAFF. The genes are TRBV3-1 and TRBJ1-1; D not certain. The CDR3 totals 13 residues. The germline V gene has CDR1 LGHDT and CDR2 YNNKEL (reference sequence). Trimming took 0 bases from V and 7 from J, leaving 9 bases between them. Based on the CDR3 plus reference TRBV3-1 and TRBJ1-1, the full variable domain is DTAVSQTPKYLVTQMGNDKSIKCEQNLGHDTMYWYKQDSKKFLKIMFSYNNKELIINETVPNRFSPKSPDKAHLNLHINSLELGDSAVYFCASSQESGVEAFFGQGTRLTVV.

This clonotype was counted at least ten times. The chain carries TRBV11-2 and TRBJ2-3; no clear D gene. Germline assignment: CDR1 SGHAT and CDR2 FQNNGV. The CDR3 is made up of 15 amino acids. V gave up 1 base and J gave up 0 bases, with 8 bases separating them. The CDR3 loop is CASSLGQISTDTQYF. For the CDR3, the DNA is TGTGCCAGCAGCTTAGGGCAGATTAGCACAGATACGCAGTATTTT.

The table lists this clonotype with many counts. The chain has TRBV5-5 and TRBJ2-7; 12 nucleotides agree with TRBD2. Germline V gene sequence: CDR1 SGHKS, CDR2 YYEKEE (reference sequence). This CDR3 contains 16 residues. V was clipped by 2 bases and J by 0 bases; unmatched bases: 3. The CDR3 coding sequence is TGTGCCAGCAGCTTCCGACTAGCGGGAGTCTCCTACGAGCAGTACTTC. Amino acid sequence: CASSFRLAGVSYEQYF.

The chain joins TRBV18 to TRBJ2-7; 7 bases fit TRBD1. Germline-derived CDR1 and CDR2 are KGHSH and LQKENI. CDR3 length: 15 residues. V gave up 2 bases and J gave up 3 bases; unmatched junction bases: 7. DNA of the CDR3: TGTGCCAGCTCACCATCGGACAGGTTCGGCTACGAGCAGTACTTC. It encodes CASSPSDRFGYEQYF.

J is TRBJ2-1 and V is TRBV7-3; TRBD2 matches at 8 bases. The CDR3 is made up of 17 amino acids. Per germline, CDR1 SGHTA and CDR2 FQGTGA. V shed 3 bases, J shed 6 bases, and the junction held 13 bases outside the gene matches. The CDR3 DNA follows: TGTGCCAGCAGCTTCCCCATACTAGCGGAGCTTCCCAATGAGCAGTTCTTC. Translation gives CASSFPILAELPNEQFF.

A word on this clonotype: A junction boundary mismatches the germline segment, possibly from a read error. This sequence joins TRBV12-3 or TRBV12-4 and TRBJ2-2; possibly TRBD2 for D (5 bases). The CDR3 is 15 amino acids. The CDR3 loop is CASSTTETNSGELFF. DNA of the CDR3: TGTGCCAGCAGCACCACAGAGACTAACAGCGGGGAGCTGTTTTTT.

This clonotype has a handful of counts. The chain recombines TRBV4-3 with TRBJ2-1; TRBD2 matches at 8 bases. The germline V gene has CDR1 LGHNA and CDR2 YSLEER. CDR3 size: 16 residues. V gave up 1 base and J gave up 6 bases; unmatched junction bases: 8. CDR3 sequence (DNA): TGCGCCAGCAGCCAAGTCGGGGGGGCAATAGGCAATGAGCAGTTCTTC. Translation: CASSQVGGAIGNEQFF.

This clonotype was seen many times. The chain uses TRBV20-1 and TRBJ1-1; D uncertain. V lost 3 bases to trimming and J lost 5 bases, with 13 bases between them. CDR3 length: 13 amino acids. The germline CDR1 and CDR2 sequences are DFQATT and SNEGSKA (reference sequence). This CDR3 is CSASGEPGTEAFF. The CDR3 DNA reads TGCAGTGCTAGTGGCGAGCCCGGTACTGAAGCTTTCTTT.

On this clonotype: The junction departs from the called germline gene at one end, perhaps through a read error. V and J are TRBV7-3 and TRBJ2-3, with 9 bases lining up with TRBD2. Germline CDR1 reads SGHTA; CDR2 reads FQGTGA. CDR3 length: 16 residues. The CDR3 region is CASSLTAGGRTDTQYF. The CDR3 region has the DNA TGTGCCAGCAGTTTAACAGCGGGAGGTCGCACAGATACGCAGTATTTT.

Ten or more counts support this clonotype. The chain couples TRBV10-3 to TRBJ1-5; 8 bases match TRBD1. CDR3 length: 15 residues. Germline trimming cut 4 bases from V and 5 bases from J; bases unmatched to any gene: 7. The germline CDR1 and CDR2 sequences are ENHRY and SYGVKD. In DNA, the CDR3 is TGTGCCATCAGTGGGACAGGGTTTAAGGATCAGCCCCAGCATTTT. Its translation is CAISGTGFKDQPQHF.

This clonotype occurred a few times. The rearrangement links TRBV10-1 to TRBJ2-3; possibly TRBD1 for D (5 bases). This CDR3 comprises 14 residues. Germline V CDR1 and CDR2: WNHNN, SYGVQD (reference sequence). V was clipped by 3 bases and J by 0 bases, with 7 bases between them. The CDR3 spells CASSDDSSTDTQYF. CDR3 nucleotide sequence: TGCGCCAGCAGTGACGACAGCAGCACAGATACGCAGTATTTT.